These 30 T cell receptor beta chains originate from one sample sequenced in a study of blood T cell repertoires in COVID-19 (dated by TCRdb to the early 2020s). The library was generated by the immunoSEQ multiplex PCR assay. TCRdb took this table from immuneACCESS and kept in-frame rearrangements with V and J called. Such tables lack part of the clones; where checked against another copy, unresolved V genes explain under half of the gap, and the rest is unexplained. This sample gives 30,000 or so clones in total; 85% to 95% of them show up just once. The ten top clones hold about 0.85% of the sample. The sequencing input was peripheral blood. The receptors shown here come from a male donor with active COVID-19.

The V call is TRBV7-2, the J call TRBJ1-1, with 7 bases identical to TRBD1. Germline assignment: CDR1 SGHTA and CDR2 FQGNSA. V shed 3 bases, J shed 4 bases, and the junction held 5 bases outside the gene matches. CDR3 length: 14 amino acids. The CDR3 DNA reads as TGTGCCAGCAGCTTGAACAGGGGAATCACTGAAGCTTTCTTT. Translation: CASSLNRGITEAFF.

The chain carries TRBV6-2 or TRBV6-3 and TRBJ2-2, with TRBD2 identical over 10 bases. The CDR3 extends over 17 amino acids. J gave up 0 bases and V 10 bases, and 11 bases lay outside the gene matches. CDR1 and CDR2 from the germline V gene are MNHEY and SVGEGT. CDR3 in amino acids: CAITPRTSGANTGELFF. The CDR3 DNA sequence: TGTGCCATCACCCCGAGGACTAGCGGTGCGAACACCGGGGAGCTGTTTTTT.

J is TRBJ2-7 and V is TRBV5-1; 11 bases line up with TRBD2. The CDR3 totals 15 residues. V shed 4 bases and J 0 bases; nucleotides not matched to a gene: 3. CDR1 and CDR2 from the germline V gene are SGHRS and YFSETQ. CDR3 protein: CASSILAGGSYEQYF. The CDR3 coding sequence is TGCGCCAGCAGCATCCTAGCGGGGGGCTCCTACGAGCAGTACTTC.

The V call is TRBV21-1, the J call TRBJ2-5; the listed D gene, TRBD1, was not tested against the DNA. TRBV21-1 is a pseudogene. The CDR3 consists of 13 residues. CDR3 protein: CASSPGSQETQYF. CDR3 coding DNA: TGTGCCAGCAGTCCAGGGTCACAAGAGACCCAGTACTTC.

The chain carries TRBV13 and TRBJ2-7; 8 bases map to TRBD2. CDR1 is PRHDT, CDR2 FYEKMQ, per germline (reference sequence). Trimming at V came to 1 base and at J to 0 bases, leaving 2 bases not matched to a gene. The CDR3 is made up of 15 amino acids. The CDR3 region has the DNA TGTGCCAGCAGCTTAGCGGGGGGGCCCTCCTACGAGCAGTACTTC. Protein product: CASSLAGGPSYEQYF.

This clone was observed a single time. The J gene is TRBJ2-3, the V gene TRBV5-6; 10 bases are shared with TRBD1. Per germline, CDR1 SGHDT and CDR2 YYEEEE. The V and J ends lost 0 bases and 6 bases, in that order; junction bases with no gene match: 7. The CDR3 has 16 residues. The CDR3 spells CASSLVDRGHPDTQYF. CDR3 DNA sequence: TGTGCCAGCAGCTTGGTCGACAGGGGGCACCCCGATACGCAGTATTTT.

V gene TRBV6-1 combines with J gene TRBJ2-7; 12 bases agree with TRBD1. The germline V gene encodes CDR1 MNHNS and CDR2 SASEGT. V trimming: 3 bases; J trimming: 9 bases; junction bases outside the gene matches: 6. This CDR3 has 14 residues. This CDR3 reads CASSESGTGGLQYF. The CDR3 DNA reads TGTGCCAGCAGTGAGTCCGGGACAGGGGGCTTGCAGTACTTC.

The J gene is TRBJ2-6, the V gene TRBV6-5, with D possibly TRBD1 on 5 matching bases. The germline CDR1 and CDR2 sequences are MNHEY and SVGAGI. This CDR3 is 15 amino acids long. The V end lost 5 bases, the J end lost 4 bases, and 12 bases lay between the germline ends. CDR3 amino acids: CASSIYRTGANVLTF. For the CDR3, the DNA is TGTGCCAGCAGTATATACAGGACAGGGGCCAACGTCCTGACTTTC.

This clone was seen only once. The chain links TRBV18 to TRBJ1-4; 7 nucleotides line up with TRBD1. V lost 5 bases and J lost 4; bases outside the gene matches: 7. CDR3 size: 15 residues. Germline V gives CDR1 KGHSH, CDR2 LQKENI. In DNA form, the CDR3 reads TGTGCCAGCTCAGCGGAACAGGGGTATAATGAAAAACTGTTTTTT. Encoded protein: CASSAEQGYNEKLFF.

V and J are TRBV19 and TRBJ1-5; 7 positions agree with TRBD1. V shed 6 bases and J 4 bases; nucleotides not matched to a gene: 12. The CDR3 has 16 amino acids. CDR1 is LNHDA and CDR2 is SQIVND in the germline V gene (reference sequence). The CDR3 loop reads CASSDRAQSPNQPQHF. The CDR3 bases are TGTGCCAGTAGCGACAGGGCGCAAAGCCCTAATCAGCCCCAGCATTTT.

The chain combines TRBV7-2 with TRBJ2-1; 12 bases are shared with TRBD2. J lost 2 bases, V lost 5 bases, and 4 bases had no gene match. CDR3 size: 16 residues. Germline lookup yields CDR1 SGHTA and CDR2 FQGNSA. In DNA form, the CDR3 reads TGTGCCAGCAGCCCCTCTAGCGGGGGGGCCTACAATGAGCAGTTCTTC. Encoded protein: CASSPSSGGAYNEQFF.

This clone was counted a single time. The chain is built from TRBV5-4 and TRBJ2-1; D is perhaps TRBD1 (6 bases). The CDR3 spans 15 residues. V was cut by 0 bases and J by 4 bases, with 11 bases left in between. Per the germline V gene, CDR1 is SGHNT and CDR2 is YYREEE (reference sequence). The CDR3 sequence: CASSLEGQSYNEQFF. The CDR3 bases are TGTGCCAGCAGCTTGGAAGGACAGAGTTACAATGAGCAGTTCTTC.

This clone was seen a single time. CDR3 residues: CASRNSGGAGETQYF. For the CDR3, the DNA is TGTGCCAGCAGAAATAGCGGGGGGGCCGGGGAGACCCAGTACTTC. The chain employs TRBV6-5 and TRBJ2-5; the match to TRBD2 covers 11 bases. The V gene end was trimmed by 6 bases and the J gene end by 5 bases; junction bases not matched to a gene: 8. Per the germline V gene, CDR1 is MNHEY and CDR2 is SVGAGI. This CDR3 spans 15 amino acids.

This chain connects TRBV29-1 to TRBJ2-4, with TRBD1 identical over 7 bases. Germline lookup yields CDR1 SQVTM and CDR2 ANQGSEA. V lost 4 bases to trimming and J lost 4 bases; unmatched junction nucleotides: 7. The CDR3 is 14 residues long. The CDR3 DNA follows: TGCAGCGTTGCGGTACAGGGGTTGAAAAACATTCAGTACTTC. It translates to CSVAVQGLKNIQYF.

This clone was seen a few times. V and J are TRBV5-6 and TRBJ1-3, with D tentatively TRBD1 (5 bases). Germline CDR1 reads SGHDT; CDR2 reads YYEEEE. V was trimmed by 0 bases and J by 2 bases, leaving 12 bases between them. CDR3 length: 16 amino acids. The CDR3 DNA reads TGTGCCAGCAGCTTGGCCCCACAGGACACTGGAAACACCATATATTTT. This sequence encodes CASSLAPQDTGNTIYF.

The CDR3 loop reads CASFQTGDRDGYTF. In DNA, the CDR3 is TGTGCCAGCTTTCAGACAGGGGACCGGGATGGCTACACCTTC. The chain links TRBV2 to TRBJ1-2; TRBD1 matches at 8 bases. V shed 8 bases and J 6 bases; nucleotides not matched to a gene: 11. Germline V gives CDR1 SNHLY, CDR2 FYNNEI. The CDR3 totals 14 residues.

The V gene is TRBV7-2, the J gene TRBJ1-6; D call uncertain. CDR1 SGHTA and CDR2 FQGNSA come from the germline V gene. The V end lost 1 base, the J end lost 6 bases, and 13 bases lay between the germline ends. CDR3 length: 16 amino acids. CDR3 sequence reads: CASSLDPSGVNSPLHF. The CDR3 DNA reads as TGTGCCAGCAGCTTAGATCCCTCAGGCGTTAATTCACCCCTCCACTTT.

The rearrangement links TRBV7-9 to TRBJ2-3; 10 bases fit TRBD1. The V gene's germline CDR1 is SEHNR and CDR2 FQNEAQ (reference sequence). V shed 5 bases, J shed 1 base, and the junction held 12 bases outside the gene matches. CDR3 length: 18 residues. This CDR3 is CASSGRPGQGKGTDTQYF. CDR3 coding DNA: TGTGCCAGCAGCGGTAGACCGGGACAGGGGAAAGGCACAGATACGCAGTATTTT.

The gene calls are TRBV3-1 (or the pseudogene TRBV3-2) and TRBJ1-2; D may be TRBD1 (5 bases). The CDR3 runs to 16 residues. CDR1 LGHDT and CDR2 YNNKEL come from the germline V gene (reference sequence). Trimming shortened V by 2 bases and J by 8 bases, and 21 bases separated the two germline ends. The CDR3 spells CASSQRGGGQLNGYTF. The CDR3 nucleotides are TGTGCCAGCAGCCAACGGGGCGGGGGTCAATTAAACGGCTACACCTTC.

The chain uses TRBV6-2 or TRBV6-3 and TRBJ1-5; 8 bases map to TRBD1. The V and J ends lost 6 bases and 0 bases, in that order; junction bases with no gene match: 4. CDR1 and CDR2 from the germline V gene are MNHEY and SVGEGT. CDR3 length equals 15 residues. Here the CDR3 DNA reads TGTGCCAGCAGCCGGACAGGGAATAGCAATCAGCCCCAGCATTTT. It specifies CASSRTGNSNQPQHF.

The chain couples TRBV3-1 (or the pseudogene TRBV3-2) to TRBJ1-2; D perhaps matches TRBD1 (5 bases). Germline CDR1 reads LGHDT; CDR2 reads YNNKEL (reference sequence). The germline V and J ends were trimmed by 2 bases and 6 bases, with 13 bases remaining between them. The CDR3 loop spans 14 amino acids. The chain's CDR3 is CASSQSFRVNGYTF. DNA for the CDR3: TGTGCCAGCAGCCAATCATTCAGGGTGAATGGCTACACCTTC.

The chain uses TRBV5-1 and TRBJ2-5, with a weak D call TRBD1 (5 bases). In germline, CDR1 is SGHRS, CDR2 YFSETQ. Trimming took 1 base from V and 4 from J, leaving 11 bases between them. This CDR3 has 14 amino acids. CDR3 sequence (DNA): TGCGCCAGCAGCTTGTACCAGGGCTCAGAGACCCAGTACTTC. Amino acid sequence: CASSLYQGSETQYF.

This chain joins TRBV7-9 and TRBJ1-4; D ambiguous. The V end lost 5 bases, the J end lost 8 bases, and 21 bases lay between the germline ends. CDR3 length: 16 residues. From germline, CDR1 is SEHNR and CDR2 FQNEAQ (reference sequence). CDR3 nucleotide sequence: TGTGCCAGCAGCGACGGTTTGGTAATAGCCCCAGAAAAACTGTTTTTT. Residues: CASSDGLVIAPEKLFF.

CDR3 sequence: CASSSGGRDSSNQPQHF. In nucleotides, the CDR3 is TGTGCCAGCAGCTCAGGAGGACGGGACAGTAGCAATCAGCCCCAGCATTTT. The chain employs TRBV5-6 and TRBJ1-5; TRBD1 aligns across 7 bases. Looked up from germline, CDR1 is SGHDT and CDR2 is YYEEEE. V lost 3 bases and J lost 0; bases outside the gene matches: 9. The CDR3 totals 17 residues.

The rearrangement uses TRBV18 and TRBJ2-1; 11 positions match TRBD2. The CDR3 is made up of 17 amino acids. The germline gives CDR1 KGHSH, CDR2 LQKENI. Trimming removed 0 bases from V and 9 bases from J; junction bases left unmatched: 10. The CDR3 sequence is CASSPPLAGGPLGEQFF. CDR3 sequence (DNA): TGTGCCAGCTCACCACCGCTAGCGGGGGGACCATTGGGTGAGCAGTTCTTC.

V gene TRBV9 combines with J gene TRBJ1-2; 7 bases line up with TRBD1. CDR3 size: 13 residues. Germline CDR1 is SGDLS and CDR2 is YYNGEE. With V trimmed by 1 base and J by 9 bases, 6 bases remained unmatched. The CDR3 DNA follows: TGTGCCAGCAGCGTAAATTTACAGGGGAGCTACACCTTC. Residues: CASSVNLQGSYTF.

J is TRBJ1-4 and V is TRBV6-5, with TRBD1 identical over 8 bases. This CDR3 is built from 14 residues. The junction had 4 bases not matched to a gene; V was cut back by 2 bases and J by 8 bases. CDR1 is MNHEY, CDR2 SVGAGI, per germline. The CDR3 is CASSYDRGGEKLFF. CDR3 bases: TGTGCCAGCAGTTACGACAGGGGAGGGGAAAAACTGTTTTTT.

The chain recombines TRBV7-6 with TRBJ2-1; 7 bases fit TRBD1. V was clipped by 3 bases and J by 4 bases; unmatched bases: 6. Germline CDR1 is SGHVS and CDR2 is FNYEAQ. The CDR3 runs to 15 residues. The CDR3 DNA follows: TGTGCCAGCAGCTTCGGGCAGGGGGTTTACAATGAGCAGTTCTTC. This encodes CASSFGQGVYNEQFF.

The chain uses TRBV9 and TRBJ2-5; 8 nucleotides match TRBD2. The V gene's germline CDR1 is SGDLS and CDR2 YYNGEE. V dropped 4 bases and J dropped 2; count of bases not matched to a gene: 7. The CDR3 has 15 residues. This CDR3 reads CASSSSGTRQETQYF. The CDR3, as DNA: TGTGCCAGCAGCTCCTCCGGGACTAGGCAAGAGACCCAGTACTTC.

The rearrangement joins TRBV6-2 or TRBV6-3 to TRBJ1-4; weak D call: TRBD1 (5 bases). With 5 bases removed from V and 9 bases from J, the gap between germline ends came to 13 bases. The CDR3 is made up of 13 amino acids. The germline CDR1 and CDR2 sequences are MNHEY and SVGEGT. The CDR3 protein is CASSDPTVQKLFF. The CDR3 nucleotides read TGTGCCAGCAGTGACCCGACAGTTCAAAAACTGTTTTTT.